The rows below give T cell receptor beta chains drawn from one sample of a study of CD4 T cells in relation to SARS-CoV-2 and coronaviruses. The antigens of these receptors remain unknown. Clones were sequenced by immunoSEQ multiplex PCR, and TCRdb holds only the in-frame ones, with some missing. The data show about 36,000 clones, with roughly 83% seen just once and 6.6% held by the top ten. Sequencing input: naive CD4+ T cells from PBMCs, cultured in vitro. Receptors originate from an adult with COVID-19. The CDR3 runs from the conserved cysteine through the conserved F or W. Each record gives: V gene, D gene, clone size, J gene, CDR3 protein, CDR3 DNA. D genes are given only for firm matches. Part of the rows lack a size; the others show once, few, many or a class for expanded clones.

v_gene: TRBV5-1; d_gene: NA; abundance: NA; j_gene: TRBJ2-2; CDR3aa: CASSLIRSTGELFF; CDR3nt: TGCGCCAGCAGCTTGATCCGGTCGACCGGGGAGCTGTTTTTT
v_gene: TRBV12-3/TRBV12-4; d_gene: NA; abundance: NA; j_gene: TRBJ2-3; CDR3aa: CASSAIGTDTQYF; CDR3nt: TGTGCCAGCAGCGCTATTGGCACAGATACGCAGTATTTT
v_gene: TRBV29-1; d_gene: TRBD2; abundance: NA; j_gene: TRBJ2-5; CDR3aa: CSVRSGSTSETQYF; CDR3nt: TGCAGCGTTCGTAGCGGGAGCACCTCAGAGACCCAGTACTTC
v_gene: TRBV24-1; d_gene: NA; abundance: NA; j_gene: TRBJ2-1; CDR3aa: CATSDFIQQARNEQFF; CDR3nt: TGTGCCACCAGTGATTTTATTCAGCAGGCGCGCAATGAGCAGTTCTTC
v_gene: TRBV28; d_gene: NA; abundance: few; j_gene: TRBJ1-3; CDR3aa: CASSLQATLGNTIYF; CDR3nt: TGTGCCAGCAGTTTACAGGCTACCCTTGGAAACACCATATATTTT
v_gene: TRBV7-6; d_gene: NA; abundance: NA; j_gene: TRBJ2-1; CDR3aa: CASSLDSNSYNEQFF; CDR3nt: TGTGCCAGCAGCCTTGACAGTAACTCCTACAATGAGCAGTTCTTC
v_gene: TRBV24-1; d_gene: TRBD2; abundance: NA; j_gene: TRBJ2-3; CDR3aa: CATSDLGTSGRGDTQYF; CDR3nt: TGTGCCACCAGTGATTTGGGGACTAGCGGGAGAGGAGATACGCAGTATTTT
v_gene: TRBV14; d_gene: NA; abundance: NA; j_gene: TRBJ2-2; CDR3aa: CASSRPSGARTGELFF; CDR3nt: TGTGCCAGCAGCCGCCCCTCGGGGGCGCGGACCGGGGAGCTGTTTTTT
v_gene: TRBV28; d_gene: TRBD2; abundance: NA; j_gene: TRBJ2-7; CDR3aa: CASSFASGVTYEQYF; CDR3nt: TGTGCCAGCAGTTTTGCTAGCGGTGTGACCTACGAGCAGTACTTC
v_gene: TRBV5-3; d_gene: TRBD2; abundance: once; j_gene: TRBJ2-1; CDR3aa: CARSSGLAYNEQFF; CDR3nt: TGTGCCAGAAGCTCGGGACTAGCCTACAATGAGCAGTTCTTC
v_gene: TRBV28; d_gene: TRBD1; abundance: NA; j_gene: TRBJ1-2; CDR3aa: CASSPGQGEYGYTF; CDR3nt: TGTGCCAGCAGTCCGGGACAGGGGGAATATGGCTACACCTTC
v_gene: TRBV25-1; d_gene: NA; abundance: NA; j_gene: TRBJ2-5; CDR3aa: CASSVSIDGETQYF; CDR3nt: TGTGCCAGCAGTGTGTCGATCGACGGAGAGACCCAGTACTTC
v_gene: TRBV28; d_gene: NA; abundance: NA; j_gene: TRBJ2-3; CDR3aa: CASSFLRDTQYF; CDR3nt: TGTGCCAGCAGTTTTCTGCGGGATACGCAGTATTTT
v_gene: TRBV28; d_gene: NA; abundance: NA; j_gene: TRBJ2-5; CDR3aa: CASSSPPGGKETQYF; CDR3nt: TGTGCCAGCAGTTCCCCCCCGGGGGGCAAAGAGACCCAGTACTTC
v_gene: TRBV28; d_gene: NA; abundance: NA; j_gene: TRBJ2-7; CDR3aa: CASSLPPWREKSYEQYF; CDR3nt: TGTGCCAGCAGTTTACCCCCGTGGAGGGAGAAGTCCTACGAGCAGTACTTC
v_gene: TRBV6-5; d_gene: NA; abundance: NA; j_gene: TRBJ2-7; CDR3aa: CASTNSGRYAYEQYF; CDR3nt: TGTGCCAGCACTAACTCGGGCAGGTATGCCTACGAGCAGTACTTC
v_gene: TRBV19; d_gene: NA; abundance: NA; j_gene: TRBJ2-2; CDR3aa: CASSIAQETGELFF; CDR3nt: TGTGCCAGTAGTATAGCACAGGAGACCGGGGAGCTGTTTTTT
v_gene: TRBV2; d_gene: NA; abundance: NA; j_gene: TRBJ2-3; CDR3aa: CATKGSGTDTQYF; CDR3nt: TGTGCCACCAAGGGGTCTGGCACAGATACGCAGTATTTT
v_gene: TRBV10-2; d_gene: NA; abundance: once; j_gene: TRBJ2-7; CDR3aa: CASRDDSYEQYF; CDR3nt: TGCGCCAGCAGGGACGACTCCTACGAGCAGTACTTC
v_gene: TRBV2; d_gene: TRBD1; abundance: NA; j_gene: TRBJ2-3; CDR3aa: CASSETGGTDTQYF; CDR3nt: TGTGCCAGCAGTGAAACAGGGGGCACAGATACGCAGTATTTT